The 6 T cell receptor beta chains below were found in one sample sequenced in a study of cytomegalovirus exposure and HLA in healthy donors. A multiplex PCR was run with 60 Vbeta primers and 13 Jbeta primers. The data were produced by immunoSEQ multiplex PCR, yet TCRdb's version contains in-frame clones alone and is incomplete. The table has about 59,000 clones, approximately 83% seen once; the top ten hold 1.5% to 2%. The sequenced sample consisted of PBMCs. These receptors all stem from a human donor in good health.

This clone appeared a few times. The DNA of the CDR3 is TGTGCCAGCAGTCGGGGGGCCAATCAGCCCCAGCATTTT. It yields the protein CASSRGANQPQHF. The V and J genes are TRBV7-3 and TRBJ1-5; possible D gene TRBD1, 6 bases. Germline V gene data show CDR1 as SGHTA and CDR2 as FQGTGA. The CDR3 extends over 13 amino acids. V lost 6 bases to trimming and J lost 3 bases, with 9 bases between them.

The chain couples TRBV6-1 to TRBJ1-1, with a possible D match to TRBD1 (5 bases). The ends were cut back, 4 bases at V and 1 base at J, with 7 bases in the middle. The V gene's germline CDR1 is MNHNS and CDR2 SASEGT. CDR3 size: 13 residues. CDR3 DNA: TGTGCCAGCAGTGTGGGGCAGAACACTGAAGCTTTCTTT. Translated, it gives CASSVGQNTEAFF.

J is TRBJ1-5 and V is TRBV10-2; tentatively, D is TRBD1 (5 bases). V shed 5 bases and J shed 7 bases, with 18 bases lying between them. The length of the CDR3 is 15 residues. CDR1 and CDR2 (germline): WSHSY, SAAADI. For the CDR3, the DNA is TGCGCCAGCAGTTCCGAGCCAGTTGGGGGGCAGCCCCAGCATTTT. Its protein is CASSSEPVGGQPQHF.

Concerning this clone itself: Relative to the germline gene, one junction end is altered; a read error may explain this. The identical CDR3 is also encoded by other nucleotide sequences in the sample. The rearrangement links TRBV7-6 to TRBJ1-6; possibly TRBD1 for D (5 bases). This CDR3 is built from 19 residues. The germline V gene encodes CDR1 SGHVS and CDR2 FNYEAQ. Written as DNA, the CDR3 is TGTGCCAGCAGCTTAGAGATCCAGGGTTCGGGCTCCTATAATTCACCCCTCCACTTC. Translated: CASSLEIQGSGSYNSPLHF.

This clone was picked up a small number of times. The V call is TRBV11-2, the J call TRBJ2-7, with a possible D match to TRBD2 (6 bases). The V gene lost 3 bases and the J gene lost 4 bases, with 7 bases spanning the gap. Germline V gene data show CDR1 as SGHAT and CDR2 as FQNNGV. This CDR3 contains 12 residues. In nucleotides, the CDR3 is TGTGCCAGCAGCTTCCGGGGGTACGAGCAGTACTTC. As protein: CASSFRGYEQYF.

The chain has TRBV19 and TRBJ2-7, with TRBD1 identical over 8 bases. This CDR3 comprises 15 residues. With V trimmed by 5 bases and J by 3 bases, 9 bases remained unmatched. Germline V gives CDR1 LNHDA, CDR2 SQIVND (reference sequence). In DNA form, the CDR3 reads TGTGCCAGTAGTCTAACCGGGACAGGCGACTACGAGCAGTACTTC. It encodes CASSLTGTGDYEQYF.